The 8 T cell receptor beta chains given below trace back to one sample, sequenced in a study of vaccination effects on CD4 cells after COVID-19. Under the ViraFEST assay, PBMC were stimulated with viral peptide pools so that antigen-specific CD4+ T cells expanded. Sequencing was performed afterwards. Upon completion of roughly ten days in culture, CD4+ T cells were isolated. Prior SARS-CoV-2 infection was absent in the vaccine recipients, as shown by negative nucleocapsid antibodies. Which antigens these TCRs recognize remains unknown. Sequencing used immunoSEQ multiplex PCR; TCRdb keeps in-frame clones, though not all of them. The sample contains tens of thousands of clones, roughly 80% of which appear only once. The sample here was CD4+ T cells from PBMCs cultured with SARS-CoV-2 spike peptides, taken before COVID-19 vaccination. Receptors were obtained from a human donor who received a COVID-19 vaccine.

This clone was counted between two and nine times. The chain combines TRBV6-5 with TRBJ2-6; D is unclear. Germline CDR1 reads MNHEY; CDR2 reads SVGAGI. Deletions cut 8 bases from V and 3 bases from J, with 14 bases between. CDR3 size: 15 residues. In DNA form, the CDR3 reads TGTGCCAGCGAAACTCTACTCAGTGGGGCCAACGTCCTGACTTTC. The encoded protein is CASETLLSGANVLTF.

V usage is TRBV5-1 and J usage is TRBJ1-2; possible D gene TRBD1, 5 bases. CDR1 is SGHRS and CDR2 is YFSETQ in the germline V gene. V dropped 1 base and J dropped 10 bases, with 14 bases sitting between them. The CDR3 sequence is 13 residues long. The DNA for the CDR3 is TGCGCCAGCAGCTTGTCGACGACAGCCTACTACACCTTC. Protein sequence: CASSLSTTAYYTF.

V and J are TRBV2 and TRBJ1-2; D perhaps matches TRBD1 (6 bases). This CDR3 region has 13 residues. Trimming removed 8 bases at V and 5 bases at J, with 15 bases between. Germline V lookup: CDR1 SNHLY, CDR2 FYNNEI. The CDR3 sequence is CASVKGQDYGYTF. For the CDR3, the DNA is TGTGCCAGCGTAAAGGGACAAGATTATGGCTACACCTTC.

The CDR3 loop is CAWSVLFLGGELFF. The CDR3 DNA is TGTGCCTGGAGTGTACTCTTCCTGGGGGGGGAGCTGTTTTTT. The chain joins TRBV30 to TRBJ2-2, with D unresolved. Germline V gene sequence: CDR1 GTSNPN, CDR2 SVGIG (reference sequence). V lost 0 bases, J lost 8 bases, and 13 bases lay in between. There are 14 residues in the CDR3.

The chain couples TRBV24-1 to TRBJ2-3; D perhaps matches TRBD1 (6 bases). The V gene lost 4 bases and the J gene lost 6 bases, with 13 bases spanning the gap. Germline V gene lookup returns CDR1 KGHDR and CDR2 SFDVKD. This CDR3 comprises 14 residues. Written as DNA, the CDR3 is TGTGCCACCAGTGAACCAAACAGGGTGGATACGCAGTATTTT. Encoded protein: CATSEPNRVDTQYF.

This clone was found a few times. The chain uses TRBV30 and TRBJ1-2; D might be TRBD1 (5 bases). The CDR3 extends over 10 amino acids. CDR1 is GTSNPN and CDR2 is SVGIG in the germline V gene (reference sequence). The germline V and J ends were trimmed by 7 bases and 5 bases, with 8 bases remaining between them. CDR3 loop: CAFRGYGYTF. The DNA for the CDR3 is TGTGCCTTTAGGGGATATGGCTACACCTTC.

The rearrangement links TRBV7-2 to TRBJ2-5; 8 nucleotides agree with TRBD2. Germline V gene sequence: CDR1 SGHTA, CDR2 FQGNSA. J lost 4 bases, V lost 3 bases, and 4 bases had no gene match. This CDR3 region has 14 residues. The CDR3 region has the DNA TGTGCCAGCAGCTTTTACGGGGGGGGAGAGACCCAGTACTTC. As protein: CASSFYGGGETQYF.

V usage is TRBV14 and J usage is TRBJ1-3, with D perhaps matching TRBD1 (6 bases). Germline assignment: CDR1 SGHDN and CDR2 FVKESK. The CDR3 consists of 19 residues. Trimming took off 0 bases at V and 3 bases at J, with 21 bases between the two ends. The CDR3 loop reads CASSQDRKGVRDIGNTIYF. CDR3 bases: TGTGCCAGCAGCCAAGATCGCAAGGGGGTTAGAGACATTGGAAACACCATATATTTT. Looking up the rest from reference TRBV14 and TRBJ1-3 gives the full variable domain: EAGVTQFPSHSVIEKGQTVTLRCDPISGHDNLYWYRRVMGKEIKFLLHFVKESKQDESGMPNNRFLAERTGGTYSTLKVQPAELEDSGVYFCASSQDRKGVRDIGNTIYFGEGSWLTVV.